These 28 T cell receptor beta chains were sequenced from one sample in a study of shared clonotypes between healthy human individuals. The protocol was immunoSEQ multiplex PCR, while the TCRdb copy is restricted to in-frame clones and leaves out a portion. Of about 2.3 million clones in the sample, just over 90% are singletons; the top ten hold 0.39%. The sample taken for sequencing was naive CD4+ T cells from PBMCs. The sample's subset: CD45RA+ positively selected. The receptor source for this set is a man between 18 and 35 years old in good health. Some clones in this sample may be carry-over from other donors' samples.

The chain uses TRBV28 and TRBJ2-5, with 12 bases that match TRBD1. Trimming at V came to 7 bases and at J to 7 bases, leaving 4 bases not matched to a gene. CDR3 size: 13 residues. Germline assignment: CDR1 MDHEN and CDR2 SYDVKM. The CDR3 protein is CASISGQGATQYF. Written as DNA, the CDR3 is TGTGCCAGCATATCGGGACAGGGGGCGACCCAGTACTTC.

This clone was observed a single time. The chain carries TRBV30 and TRBJ2-2; D gene uncertain. This CDR3 contains 14 residues. CDR1 is GTSNPN, CDR2 SVGIG, per germline (reference sequence). Trimming took off 4 bases at V and 1 base at J, with 10 bases between the two ends. The CDR3 here is CAWNLLVNTGELFF. Here the CDR3 DNA reads TGTGCCTGGAATCTCTTAGTGAACACCGGGGAGCTGTTTTTT.

The chain employs TRBV15 and TRBJ2-2; no clear D gene. Germline CDR1 and CDR2: LNHNV and YYDKDF (reference sequence). The length of the CDR3 is 15 residues. The V gene lost 1 base and the J gene lost 0 bases, with 6 bases spanning the gap. The CDR3 loop is CATSRADTNTGELFF. The CDR3 DNA sequence: TGTGCCACCAGCAGAGCTGACACGAACACCGGGGAGCTGTTTTTT.

This sequence joins TRBV5-4 and TRBJ2-6; no clear D. Trimming removed 1 base at V and 1 base at J, with 6 bases between. The germline CDR1 and CDR2 sequences are SGHNT and YYREEE (reference sequence). The CDR3 is 15 residues long. This CDR3 is CASSLSNSGANVLTF. CDR3 nucleotides: TGTGCCAGCAGCTTGAGTAATTCTGGGGCCAACGTCCTGACTTTC.

This rearrangement joins TRBV21-1 to TRBJ2-2. TRBV21-1 has pseudogene status. The CDR3 covers 17 residues. As DNA, the CDR3 is TGTGCCAGCAGCAGAGCCGGGACCAGAAAATGGACCGGGGAGCTGTTTTTT. It yields the protein CASSRAGTRKWTGELFF.

The CDR3 spells CASSLGLAGGYQETQYF. The CDR3 DNA follows: TGTGCCAGCAGCTTAGGACTAGCGGGAGGGTACCAAGAGACCCAGTACTTC. The chain uses TRBV27 and TRBJ2-5; 15 nucleotides align to TRBD2. Trimming at V came to 6 bases and at J to 0 bases, leaving 5 bases not matched to a gene. The germline gives CDR1 MNHEY, CDR2 SMNVEV (reference sequence). This CDR3 is built from 17 residues.

CDR3 sequence reads: CASSLSGPVEAFF. The CDR3 region has the DNA TGTGCCAGCAGCCTTTCGGGTCCGGTTGAAGCTTTCTTT. The rearrangement links TRBV5-4 to TRBJ1-1; D remains ambiguous. V was clipped by 4 bases and J by 7 bases, with 14 bases between them. There are 13 residues in the CDR3. Germline CDR1 SGHNT, CDR2 YYREEE (reference sequence).

This clone has only one observation. The chain recombines TRBV19 with TRBJ2-1; the match to TRBD1 covers 7 bases. V gave up 9 bases and J gave up 1 base; unmatched junction bases: 6. Germline V gene data show CDR1 as LNHDA and CDR2 as SQIVND (reference sequence). This CDR3 is built from 14 residues. This CDR3 is CASNGQASYNEQFF. CDR3 DNA: TGTGCCAGCAACGGACAGGCATCCTACAATGAGCAGTTCTTC.

The chain uses TRBV5-1 and TRBJ2-2, with D possibly TRBD1 on 5 matching bases. Trimming took 2 bases from V and 1 from J, leaving 12 bases between them. The CDR3 contains 16 residues. The V gene's germline CDR1 is SGHRS and CDR2 YFSETQ. Here the CDR3 reads CASSFYRSRNTGELFF. The CDR3 DNA sequence: TGCGCCAGCAGCTTCTACAGGTCAAGGAACACCGGGGAGCTGTTTTTT.

The CDR3 loop is CASSLKVPFQASGSGELFF. CDR3 nucleotide sequence: TGTGCCAGCAGTTTAAAGGTCCCGTTTCAGGCTAGCGGGAGTGGGGAGCTGTTTTTT. The chain is built from TRBV27 and TRBJ2-2, with TRBD2 matching over 10 bases. Losses at the gene ends were 2 bases for V and 8 bases for J; bases not matched to a gene: 17. There are 19 residues in the CDR3. CDR1 and CDR2 from the germline V gene are MNHEY and SMNVEV (reference sequence).

V and J are TRBV27 and TRBJ2-3, with TRBD1 as a possible D gene (6 bases). This CDR3 is built from 16 residues. In germline, CDR1 is MNHEY, CDR2 SMNVEV (reference sequence). Deletions cut 5 bases from V and 0 bases from J, with 15 bases between. The CDR3 here is CASSTTGSRSTDTQYF. The CDR3 DNA follows: TGTGCCAGCAGTACGACAGGATCCCGTAGCACAGATACGCAGTATTTT.

V is TRBV6-5 and J is TRBJ2-7; unclear D gene. The CDR3 consists of 14 residues. Trimming removed 4 bases at V and 3 bases at J, with 13 bases between. Germline CDR1 MNHEY, CDR2 SVGAGI. This chain's CDR3 is CASSSGFKGYEQYF. CDR3 coding DNA: TGTGCCAGCAGTTCTGGTTTTAAGGGCTACGAGCAGTACTTC.

Note on this clone: Other DNA sequences in this specimen translate into the identical CDR3. For the CDR3, the DNA is TGCAGTGCGAAAGGGTACAATGAGCAGTTCTTC. Translation gives CSAKGYNEQFF. V gene TRBV20-1 combines with J gene TRBJ2-1; D unresolved. This CDR3 comprises 11 residues. Germline CDR1 is DFQATT and CDR2 is SNEGSKA (reference sequence). Between the trimmed V and J ends, which lost 6 bases and 4 bases, there was a span of 7 bases.

The chain is built from TRBV25-1 and TRBJ2-3; weak D call: TRBD1 (6 bases). Germline CDR1 is MGHDK and CDR2 is SYGVNS. CDR3 size: 15 residues. Trimming took off 6 bases at V and 2 bases at J, with 15 bases between the two ends. In DNA, the CDR3 is TGTGCCAGCAGGCCGTTAGGACAGACCACAGATACGCAGTATTTT. Translated, it gives CASRPLGQTTDTQYF.

The chain joins TRBV27 to TRBJ1-5; 7 nucleotides agree with TRBD1. The CDR3 has 15 residues. Germline V gives CDR1 MNHEY, CDR2 SMNVEV (reference sequence). V lost 4 bases, J lost 5 bases, and 8 bases stayed unmatched. CDR3 residues: CASSSTGSRDQPQHF. In DNA, the CDR3 is TGTGCCAGCAGTTCGACAGGGTCGCGGGATCAGCCCCAGCATTTT.

The chain joins TRBV18 to TRBJ1-3; TRBD1 aligns across 9 bases. The CDR3 extends over 16 amino acids. Germline-derived CDR1 and CDR2 are KGHSH and LQKENI. Trimming cost V 4 bases and J 4 bases; bases outside gene matches: 8. CDR3 sequence reads: CASSQTRTGAGNTIYF. The CDR3 DNA sequence: TGTGCCAGCTCACAGACGAGGACAGGGGCCGGAAACACCATATATTTT.

V and J are TRBV28 and TRBJ1-1; TRBD1 aligns across 9 bases. J was trimmed by 3 bases and V by 3 bases; bases with no gene match: 17. The germline V gene encodes CDR1 MDHEN and CDR2 SYDVKM. This CDR3 is 19 amino acids long. DNA of the CDR3: TGTGCCAGCAGTTTCGCGGGACAGGGTAATCTGTGGAGAGACACTGAAGCTTTCTTT. This gives the protein CASSFAGQGNLWRDTEAFF.

The CDR3 region has the DNA TGTGCCAGCAGAGCCGGGACTCAGGCCGAGGACACGCAGTATTTT. It translates to CASRAGTQAEDTQYF. The chain recombines TRBV2 with TRBJ2-3; tentatively, D is TRBD2 (6 bases). This CDR3 is 15 amino acids long. Between the trimmed V and J ends, which lost 6 bases and 9 bases, there was a span of 22 bases. In germline, CDR1 is SNHLY, CDR2 FYNNEI. The entire variable domain, with the rest obtained from reference TRBV2 and TRBJ2-3, is as follows: EPEVTQTPSHQVTQMGQEVILRCVPISNHLYFYWYRQILGQKVEFLVSFYNNEISEKSEIFDDQFSVERPDGSNFTLKIRSTKLEDSAMYFCASRAGTQAEDTQYFGPGTRLTVL.

Details on this clone: At the DNA level, this CDR3 is encoded by other sequences in the same sample as well. This sequence joins TRBV7-3 and TRBJ2-5, with D perhaps TRBD2 (6 bases). Germline-derived CDR1 and CDR2 are SGHTA and FQGTGA. This CDR3 has 13 amino acids. Trimming took off 5 bases at V and 2 bases at J, with 9 bases between the two ends. CDR3 protein: CASSLSGQETQYF. CDR3 in DNA: TGTGCCAGCAGCCTTAGCGGTCAAGAGACCCAGTACTTC.

The chain is built from TRBV4-2 and TRBJ2-5; either TRBD1 or TRBD2 may supply D (5 bases each). This CDR3 has 19 residues. Trimming stripped 5 bases from V and 3 bases from J, with 28 bases between. CDR1 and CDR2 from the germline V gene are LGHNA and YNFKEQ. The CDR3 coding sequence is TGTGCCAGCAGCTCGAGCCCCATCCAGAAACGGGGACGCGAAGAGACCCAGTACTTC. This gives the protein CASSSSPIQKRGREETQYF.

The chain employs TRBV28 and TRBJ1-1, with 9 bases identical to TRBD1. The ends lost 4 bases at V and 6 bases at J; junction bases unmatched: 9. CDR1 is MDHEN, CDR2 SYDVKM, per germline. The CDR3 is 15 amino acids. The CDR3 sequence is CASSSPGQGYAEAFF. In DNA form, the CDR3 reads TGTGCCAGCAGTTCGCCGGGACAGGGTTACGCTGAAGCTTTCTTT. The full variable domain, its missing parts supplied by reference TRBV28 and TRBJ1-1, is DVKVTQSSRYLVKRTGEKVFLECVQDMDHENMFWYRQDPGLGLRLIYFSYDVKMKEKGDIPEGYSVSREKKERFSLILESASTNQTSMYLCASSSPGQGYAEAFFGQGTRLTVV.

The chain joins TRBV2 to TRBJ2-7, with 7 bases that match TRBD2. CDR3 length: 17 amino acids. Germline V gives CDR1 SNHLY, CDR2 FYNNEI. After removal of 5 bases from V and 0 bases from J, the junction contained 13 bases not matched to a gene. CDR3 protein: CASSLSSPSGSSYEQYF. The CDR3 region has the DNA TGTGCCAGCAGTTTATCCTCTCCTAGCGGCAGCTCCTACGAGCAGTACTTC. Full variable domain (remainder filled in from reference TRBV2 and TRBJ2-7): EPEVTQTPSHQVTQMGQEVILRCVPISNHLYFYWYRQILGQKVEFLVSFYNNEISEKSEIFDDQFSVERPDGSNFTLKIRSTKLEDSAMYFCASSLSSPSGSSYEQYFGPGTRLTVT.

J is TRBJ1-1 and V is TRBV29-1; D is ambiguous. The CDR3 is 13 residues long. The germline V gene has CDR1 SQVTM and CDR2 ANQGSEA. The V and J ends lost 0 bases and 1 base respectively, with 6 bases between them. The chain's CDR3 is CSVEEGANTEAFF. The CDR3 region has the DNA TGCAGCGTTGAAGAGGGAGCGAACACTGAAGCTTTCTTT.

The rearrangement joins TRBV27 to TRBJ1-5; 9 bases are shared with TRBD1. This CDR3 is built from 15 residues. Germline V gene lookup returns CDR1 MNHEY and CDR2 SMNVEV (reference sequence). V lost 6 bases and J lost 6; bases outside the gene matches: 9. In nucleotides, the CDR3 is TGTGCCAGCAGGCCACAGACAGGGGGGGCTCAGCCCCAGCATTTT. Its protein product is CASRPQTGGAQPQHF.

The chain has TRBV29-1 and TRBJ2-1; 8 positions match TRBD2. CDR1 is SQVTM, CDR2 ANQGSEA, per germline. The CDR3 contains 15 residues. V dropped 7 bases and J dropped 2; count of bases not matched to a gene: 10. The chain's CDR3 is CSAYRTSGPYNEQFF. The CDR3 region has the DNA TGCAGCGCATACCGTACTAGCGGACCCTACAATGAGCAGTTCTTC.

The genes are TRBV27 and TRBJ2-7; 7 bases agree with TRBD1. Germline V gene lookup returns CDR1 MNHEY and CDR2 SMNVEV (reference sequence). This CDR3 contains 15 residues. V lost 2 bases, J lost 1 base, and 5 bases stayed unmatched. The CDR3: CASSLKGTASYEQYF. CDR3 in DNA: TGTGCCAGCAGTTTAAAGGGGACAGCATCCTACGAGCAGTACTTC.

The rearrangement joins TRBV2 to TRBJ2-3; maybe TRBD1 (6 bases). The V and J ends lost 6 bases and 7 bases respectively, with 14 bases between them. This CDR3 has 13 amino acids. Germline CDR1 reads SNHLY; CDR2 reads FYNNEI. CDR3 DNA sequence: TGTGCCAGCAGGCTGGGGGCTGACAATACGCAGTATTTT. This encodes CASRLGADNTQYF. The entire variable domain, with the rest obtained from reference TRBV2 and TRBJ2-3, is as follows: EPEVTQTPSHQVTQMGQEVILRCVPISNHLYFYWYRQILGQKVEFLVSFYNNEISEKSEIFDDQFSVERPDGSNFTLKIRSTKLEDSAMYFCASRLGADNTQYFGPGTRLTVL.

V usage is TRBV9 and J usage is TRBJ2-5; TRBD2 agrees at 9 bases. V trimming: 0 bases; J trimming: 5 bases; junction bases outside the gene matches: 11. The CDR3 totals 17 residues. Per the germline V gene, CDR1 is SGDLS and CDR2 is YYNGEE. The CDR3 nucleotides are TGTGCCAGCAGCGTAGACCGGGGCGGGAGGGCATTCGAGACCCAGTACTTC. Translated, it gives CASSVDRGGRAFETQYF.